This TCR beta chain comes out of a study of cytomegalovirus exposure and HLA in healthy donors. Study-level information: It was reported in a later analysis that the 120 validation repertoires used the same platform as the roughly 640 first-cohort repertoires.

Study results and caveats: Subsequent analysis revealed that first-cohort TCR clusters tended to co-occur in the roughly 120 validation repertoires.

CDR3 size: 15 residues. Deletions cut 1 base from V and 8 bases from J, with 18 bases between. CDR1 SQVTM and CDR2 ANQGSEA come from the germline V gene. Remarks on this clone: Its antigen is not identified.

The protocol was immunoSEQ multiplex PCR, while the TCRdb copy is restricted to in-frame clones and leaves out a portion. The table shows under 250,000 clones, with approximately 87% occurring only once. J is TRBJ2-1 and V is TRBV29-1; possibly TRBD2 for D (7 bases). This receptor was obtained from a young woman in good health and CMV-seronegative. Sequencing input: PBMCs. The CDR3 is CSVEGRGGPDYEQFF. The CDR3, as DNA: TGCAGCGTTGAAGGGAGGGGGGGCCCGGACTATGAGCAGTTCTTC.